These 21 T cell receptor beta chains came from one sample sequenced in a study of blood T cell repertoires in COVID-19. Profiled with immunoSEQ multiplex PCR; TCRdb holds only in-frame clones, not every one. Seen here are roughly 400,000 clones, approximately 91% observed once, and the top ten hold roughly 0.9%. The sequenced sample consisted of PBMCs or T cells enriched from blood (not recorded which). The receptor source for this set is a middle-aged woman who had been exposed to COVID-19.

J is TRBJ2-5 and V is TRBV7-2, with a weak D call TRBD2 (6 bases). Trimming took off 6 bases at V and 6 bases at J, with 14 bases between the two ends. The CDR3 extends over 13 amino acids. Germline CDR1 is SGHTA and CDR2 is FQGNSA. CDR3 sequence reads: CASSLGREQTQYF. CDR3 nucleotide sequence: TGTGCCAGCAGTTTGGGGCGGGAACAGACCCAGTACTTC.

CDR3: CASISGTSLYEQYF. CDR3 nucleotides: TGTGCCAGCATTAGCGGGACCTCCCTCTACGAGCAGTACTTC. The chain carries TRBV6-5 and TRBJ2-7, with 8 bases that match TRBD2. Germline CDR1 is MNHEY and CDR2 is SVGAGI. CDR3 length: 14 amino acids. V gave up 7 bases and J gave up 3 bases; unmatched junction bases: 8.

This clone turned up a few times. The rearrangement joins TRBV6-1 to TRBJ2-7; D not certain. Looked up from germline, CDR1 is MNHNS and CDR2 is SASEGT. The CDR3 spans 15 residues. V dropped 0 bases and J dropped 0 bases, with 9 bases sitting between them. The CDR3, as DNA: TGTGCCAGCAGTGAAGCGCTTGCGGTCTCCTACGAGCAGTACTTC. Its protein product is CASSEALAVSYEQYF.

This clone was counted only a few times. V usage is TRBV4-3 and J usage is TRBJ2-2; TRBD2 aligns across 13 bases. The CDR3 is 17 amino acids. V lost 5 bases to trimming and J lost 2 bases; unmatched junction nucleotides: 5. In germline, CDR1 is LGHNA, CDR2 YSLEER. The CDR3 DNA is TGCGCCAGCAGCTCTGGACTAGCGGGAGCAAACACCGGGGAGCTGTTTTTT. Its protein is CASSSGLAGANTGELFF.

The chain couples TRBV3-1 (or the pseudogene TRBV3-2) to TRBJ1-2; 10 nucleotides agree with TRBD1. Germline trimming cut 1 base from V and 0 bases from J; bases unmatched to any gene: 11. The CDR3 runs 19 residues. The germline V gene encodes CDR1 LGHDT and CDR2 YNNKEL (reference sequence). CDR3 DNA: TGTGCCAGCAGCCAAGCGGGGACAGGGGTTAGATACTCTAACTATGGCTACACCTTC. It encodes CASSQAGTGVRYSNYGYTF.

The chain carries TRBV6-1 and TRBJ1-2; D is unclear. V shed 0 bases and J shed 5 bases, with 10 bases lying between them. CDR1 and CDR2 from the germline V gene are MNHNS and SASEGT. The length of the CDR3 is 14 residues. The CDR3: CASSEAIRLYGYTF. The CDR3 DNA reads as TGTGCCAGCAGTGAAGCAATTCGACTTTATGGCTACACCTTC.

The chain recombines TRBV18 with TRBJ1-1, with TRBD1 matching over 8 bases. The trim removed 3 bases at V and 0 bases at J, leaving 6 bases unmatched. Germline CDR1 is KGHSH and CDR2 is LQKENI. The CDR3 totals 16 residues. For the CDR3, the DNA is TGTGCCAGCTCACCCTACCGGACAGGGATGAACACTGAAGCTTTCTTT. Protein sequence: CASSPYRTGMNTEAFF.

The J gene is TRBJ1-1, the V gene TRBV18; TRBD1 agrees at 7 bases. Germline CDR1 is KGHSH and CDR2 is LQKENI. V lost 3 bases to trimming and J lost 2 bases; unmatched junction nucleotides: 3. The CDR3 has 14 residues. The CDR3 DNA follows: TGTGCCAGCTCACCGGGACAGATCAACACTGAAGCTTTCTTT. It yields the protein CASSPGQINTEAFF.

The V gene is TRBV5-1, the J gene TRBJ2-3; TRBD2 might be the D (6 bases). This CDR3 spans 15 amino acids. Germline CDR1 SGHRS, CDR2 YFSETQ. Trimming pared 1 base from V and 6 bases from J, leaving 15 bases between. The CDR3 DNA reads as TGCGCCAGCAGCTTGAGCGCGGGAACGGGGGATACGCAGTATTTT. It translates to CASSLSAGTGDTQYF.

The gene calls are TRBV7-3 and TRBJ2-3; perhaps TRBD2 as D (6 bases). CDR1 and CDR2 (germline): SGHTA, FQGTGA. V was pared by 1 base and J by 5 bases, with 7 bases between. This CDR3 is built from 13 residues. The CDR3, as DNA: TGTGCCAGCAGCTTAAGACTAGGAGATACGCAGTATTTT. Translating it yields CASSLRLGDTQYF.

The CDR3 protein is CATSDSRLVSTDTQYF. The CDR3, as DNA: TGTGCCACCAGTGATTCGAGACTTGTATCAACAGATACGCAGTATTTT. The chain employs TRBV24-1 and TRBJ2-3; D uncertain. V was trimmed by 2 bases and J by 3 bases, leaving 14 bases between them. The CDR3 runs to 16 residues. Germline lookup yields CDR1 KGHDR and CDR2 SFDVKD.

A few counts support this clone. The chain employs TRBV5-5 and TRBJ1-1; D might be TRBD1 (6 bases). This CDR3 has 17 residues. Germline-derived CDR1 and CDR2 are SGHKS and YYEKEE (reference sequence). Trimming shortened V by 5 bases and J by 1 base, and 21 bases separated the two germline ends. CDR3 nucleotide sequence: TGTGCCAGCAGTCTATCCCCGACCGGGGGGGCGAACACTGAAGCTTTCTTT. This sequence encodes CASSLSPTGGANTEAFF.

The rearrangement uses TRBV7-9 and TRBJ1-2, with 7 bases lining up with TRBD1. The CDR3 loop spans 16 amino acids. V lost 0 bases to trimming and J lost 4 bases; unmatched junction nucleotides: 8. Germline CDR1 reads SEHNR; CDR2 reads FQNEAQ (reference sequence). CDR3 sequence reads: CASSLASAGQLYGYTF. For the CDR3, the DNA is TGTGCCAGCAGCTTAGCTTCTGCGGGACAGCTCTATGGCTACACCTTC.

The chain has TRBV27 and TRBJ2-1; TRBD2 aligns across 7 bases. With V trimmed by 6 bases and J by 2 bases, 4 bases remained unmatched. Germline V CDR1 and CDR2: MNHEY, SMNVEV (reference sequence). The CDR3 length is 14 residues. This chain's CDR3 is CASSPSGTYNEQFF. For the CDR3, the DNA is TGTGCCAGCAGCCCGAGCGGGACCTACAATGAGCAGTTCTTC.

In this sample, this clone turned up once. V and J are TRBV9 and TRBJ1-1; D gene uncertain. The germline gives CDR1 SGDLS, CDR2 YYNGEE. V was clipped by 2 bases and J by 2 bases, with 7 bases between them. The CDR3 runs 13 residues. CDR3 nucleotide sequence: TGTGCCAGCAGCGTTGAGATAAACACTGAAGCTTTCTTT. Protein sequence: CASSVEINTEAFF.

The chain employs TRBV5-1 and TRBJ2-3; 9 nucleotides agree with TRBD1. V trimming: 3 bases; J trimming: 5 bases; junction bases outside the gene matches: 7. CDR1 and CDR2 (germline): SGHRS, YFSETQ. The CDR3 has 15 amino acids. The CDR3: CASSSQTGGVDTQYF. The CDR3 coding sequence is TGCGCCAGCAGCTCCCAAACAGGGGGCGTAGATACGCAGTATTTT.

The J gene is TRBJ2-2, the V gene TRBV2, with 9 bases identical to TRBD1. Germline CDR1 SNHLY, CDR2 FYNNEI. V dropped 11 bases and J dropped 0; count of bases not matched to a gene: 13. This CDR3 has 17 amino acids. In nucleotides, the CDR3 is TGTGCCCGACAAGGGGTACAGGGGGCCTCGAACACCGGGGAGCTGTTTTTT. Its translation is CARQGVQGASNTGELFF.

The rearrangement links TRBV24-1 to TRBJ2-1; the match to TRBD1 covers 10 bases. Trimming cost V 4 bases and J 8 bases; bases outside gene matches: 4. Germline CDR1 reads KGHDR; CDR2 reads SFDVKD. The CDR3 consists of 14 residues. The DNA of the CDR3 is TGTGCCACCAGTGAGCCGGGGACAGGGGATGAGCAGTTCTTC. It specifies CATSEPGTGDEQFF.

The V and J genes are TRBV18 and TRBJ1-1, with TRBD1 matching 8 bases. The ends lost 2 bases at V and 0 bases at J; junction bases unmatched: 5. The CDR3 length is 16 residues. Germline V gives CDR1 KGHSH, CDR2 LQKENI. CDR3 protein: CASSPGQGFMNTEAFF. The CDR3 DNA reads TGTGCCAGCTCACCAGGACAGGGATTTATGAACACTGAAGCTTTCTTT.

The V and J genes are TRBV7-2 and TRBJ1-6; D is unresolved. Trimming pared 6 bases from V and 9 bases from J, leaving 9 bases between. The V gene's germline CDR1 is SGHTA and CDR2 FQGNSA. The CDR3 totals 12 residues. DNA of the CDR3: TGTGCCAGCAGTCTACCGGGTTCACCCCTCCACTTT. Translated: CASSLPGSPLHF.

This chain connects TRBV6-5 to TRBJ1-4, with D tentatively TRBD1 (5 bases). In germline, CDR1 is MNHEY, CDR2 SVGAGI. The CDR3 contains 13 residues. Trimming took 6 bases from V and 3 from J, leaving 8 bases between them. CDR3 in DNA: TGTGCCAGCAGCAGGGTGGCTAATGAAAAACTGTTTTTT. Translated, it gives CASSRVANEKLFF.